These 29 T cell receptor beta chains came from one sample sequenced in a study of shared clonotypes between healthy human individuals. CD45RO-negative CD8 cells positively selected for CCR7 made up the naive population, which excluded terminally differentiated effector memory CD45RA+ cells. Produced via immunoSEQ multiplex PCR; TCRdb's table is partial and in-frame only. Seen here are around 2,100,000 clones, approximately 94% observed once, and the top ten hold approximately 1%. The material sequenced was naive CD8+ T cells sorted from blood. Every receptor here comes from a man younger than 30 in good health.

The chain couples TRBV5-5 to TRBJ1-5, with TRBD1 identical over 8 bases. J lost 0 bases, V lost 3 bases, and 14 bases had no gene match. In germline, CDR1 is SGHKS, CDR2 YYEKEE (reference sequence). There are 19 residues in the CDR3. CDR3 sequence: CASSSLGQGVPYSNQPQHF. CDR3 DNA sequence: TGTGCCAGCAGCTCGTTAGGACAGGGCGTACCCTATAGCAATCAGCCCCAGCATTTT.

This rearrangement joins TRBV7-9 to TRBJ2-5; 10 positions match TRBD2. After removal of 2 bases from V and 2 bases from J, the junction contained 11 bases not matched to a gene. The CDR3 is 18 amino acids. Germline loops: CDR1 SEHNR, CDR2 FQNEAQ (reference sequence). Here the CDR3 reads CASSLPDLAGVLQETQYF. CDR3 sequence (DNA): TGTGCCAGCAGCTTACCCGATCTAGCGGGAGTACTTCAAGAGACCCAGTACTTC.

The chain uses TRBV19 and TRBJ1-6; D uncertain. Trimming removed 5 bases at V and 6 bases at J, with 8 bases between. Germline V gene data show CDR1 as LNHDA and CDR2 as SQIVND (reference sequence). The CDR3 has 13 amino acids. Here the CDR3 DNA reads TGTGCCAGTAGTTTCCGGGGTAATTCACCCCTCCACTTT. As protein: CASSFRGNSPLHF.

The chain uses TRBV28 and TRBJ2-7, with 7 bases that match TRBD1. This CDR3 comprises 15 residues. V lost 4 bases, J lost 0 bases, and 6 bases stayed unmatched. CDR1 MDHEN and CDR2 SYDVKM come from the germline V gene. CDR3 protein: CASSSGTAFSYEQYF. In nucleotides, the CDR3 is TGTGCCAGCAGTTCCGGGACAGCCTTCTCCTACGAGCAGTACTTC.

This chain uses TRBV9 with TRBJ1-6; 8 positions agree with TRBD1. The germline V gene has CDR1 SGDLS and CDR2 YYNGEE. J was trimmed by 14 bases and V by 3 bases; bases with no gene match: 13. The CDR3 spans 15 residues. CDR3 sequence: CASSAGQGPGRALHF. The DNA of the CDR3 is TGTGCCAGCAGCGCCGGACAGGGCCCTGGAAGGGCCCTCCACTTT. Using reference TRBV9 and TRBJ1-6 for the parts outside the CDR3, the full variable domain is DSGVTQTPKHLITATGQRVTLRCSPRSGDLSVYWYQQSLDQGLQFLIQYYNGEERAKGNILERFSAQQFPDLHSELNLSSLELGDSALYFCASSAGQGPGRALHFGNGTRLTVT.

In regard to this clone: Other DNA sequences in the same sample also yield this CDR3. The rearrangement joins TRBV6-5 to TRBJ2-7, with D possibly TRBD1 on 6 matching bases. The CDR3 length is 13 residues. Germline V lookup: CDR1 MNHEY, CDR2 SVGAGI. V dropped 3 bases and J dropped 2 bases, with 8 bases sitting between them. Written as DNA, the CDR3 is TGTGCCAGCAGTTATCAGGGGACCTACGAGCAGTACTTC. It translates to CASSYQGTYEQYF.

The V call is TRBV27, the J call TRBJ1-1, with 9 positions matching TRBD1. The germline V gene has CDR1 MNHEY and CDR2 SMNVEV (reference sequence). This CDR3 spans 15 amino acids. With 4 bases clipped from V and 5 bases from J, the junction kept 8 bases outside the gene matches. CDR3 region: CASSSVTGGRTEAFF. The CDR3 region has the DNA TGTGCCAGCAGTTCGGTCACAGGGGGCCGGACTGAAGCTTTCTTT.

V is TRBV5-1 and J is TRBJ1-1; no firm D call. The CDR3 runs to 14 residues. The V gene's germline CDR1 is SGHRS and CDR2 YFSETQ. The germline V and J ends were trimmed by 1 base and 1 base, with 8 bases remaining between them. This CDR3 reads CASSLTTPNTEAFF. CDR3 DNA sequence: TGCGCCAGCAGCTTGACTACGCCGAACACTGAAGCTTTCTTT.

The chain is built from TRBV7-9 and TRBJ2-7, with D possibly called TRBD1 or TRBD2 (6 bases each). Germline V gives CDR1 SEHNR, CDR2 FQNEAQ (reference sequence). V lost 5 bases and J 6 bases, leaving 8 bases between the germline ends. The CDR3 covers 11 residues. Written as DNA, the CDR3 is TGTGCCAGCAGCGGGGGGCTCGAGCAGTACTTC. This codes for CASSGGLEQYF.

Turning to this clone: One end of the junction does not line up with germline, which may come from a read error. CDR3 coding DNA: TGTGCCAGCAGCTTATTCGAACTCCCCAAGATCTTC. It codes for CASSLFELPKIF. The V call is TRBV7-9, the J call TRBJ2-1; D not certain. Germline CDR1 reads SEHNR; CDR2 reads FQNEAQ (reference sequence). The CDR3 loop spans 12 amino acids.

Details on this clone: The sample carries other DNA sequences with the same CDR3. This chain connects TRBV4-3 to TRBJ1-2, with 8 nucleotides matching TRBD1. There are 14 residues in the CDR3. Trimming removed 4 bases from V and 4 bases from J; junction bases left unmatched: 5. Germline CDR1 LGHNA, CDR2 YSLEER. CDR3 bases: TGCGCCAGCAGCCCCCTTGGGACAGGCTATGGCTACACCTTC. Its translation is CASSPLGTGYGYTF.

As concerns this clone: The sample holds other DNA sequences that translate to the same CDR3. The CDR3 loop reads CASSVGSAGGYGYTF. The CDR3 DNA reads TGTGCCAGCAGCGTAGGGTCCGCAGGGGGATATGGCTACACCTTC. V and J are TRBV9 and TRBJ1-2, with 7 bases matching TRBD1. Trimming removed 0 bases from V and 5 bases from J; junction bases left unmatched: 7. The V gene's germline CDR1 is SGDLS and CDR2 YYNGEE. CDR3 length: 15 amino acids.

The chain carries TRBV5-6 and TRBJ2-1; tentatively, D is TRBD1 or TRBD2 (5 bases each). The CDR3 totals 15 residues. CDR1 and CDR2 (germline): SGHDT, YYEEEE. Trimming stripped 4 bases from V and 4 bases from J, with 15 bases between. The CDR3 loop is CASSLTGTSYNEQFF. DNA of the CDR3: TGTGCCAGCAGCCTAACCGGGACCTCTTACAATGAGCAGTTCTTC.

The V gene is TRBV7-2, the J gene TRBJ2-3; no clear D gene. This CDR3 contains 14 residues. Germline CDR1 reads SGHTA; CDR2 reads FQGNSA. V shed 2 bases and J shed 1 base, with 7 bases lying between them. CDR3 residues: CASSLLHGTDTQYF. CDR3 DNA sequence: TGTGCCAGCAGCTTACTCCATGGCACAGATACGCAGTATTTT. The full variable domain, its missing parts supplied by reference TRBV7-2 and TRBJ2-3, is GAGVSQSPSNKVTEKGKDVELRCDPISGHTALYWYRQSLGQGLEFLIYFQGNSAPDKSGLPSDRFSAERTGGSVSTLTIQRTQQEDSAVYLCASSLLHGTDTQYFGPGTRLTVL.

The chain carries TRBV19 and TRBJ2-7, with 10 bases fitting TRBD1. The V gene's germline CDR1 is LNHDA and CDR2 SQIVND (reference sequence). CDR3 size: 15 residues. Losses at the gene ends were 3 bases for V and 3 bases for J; bases not matched to a gene: 5. CDR3 residues: CASSMMTGGGYEQYF. For the CDR3, the DNA is TGTGCCAGTAGTATGATGACAGGGGGCGGCTACGAGCAGTACTTC.

The chain uses TRBV6-4 and TRBJ2-2; D is possibly TRBD2 (5 bases). The germline V gene encodes CDR1 MRHNA and CDR2 SNTAGT. This CDR3 region has 13 residues. V was cut by 5 bases and J by 7 bases, with 11 bases left in between. CDR3 coding DNA: TGTGCCAGCAGTCCCCGGGGTGGCGGGGAGCTGTTTTTT. It specifies CASSPRGGGELFF.

The genes are TRBV7-9 and TRBJ2-7, with D perhaps matching TRBD2 (6 bases). Trimming cost V 1 base and J 4 bases, with 14 bases left between them. The CDR3 is made up of 15 amino acids. CDR1 is SEHNR, CDR2 FQNEAQ, per germline (reference sequence). CDR3 sequence (DNA): TGTGCCAGCAGCTTAGATGAGACTAGTCGGTACGAGCAGTACTTC. Protein product: CASSLDETSRYEQYF.

With respect to this clone: The sample has other DNA sequences that encode this CDR3 too. The CDR3 bases are TGTGCCAGCAGCGTAGGACAGGGTGACTATGGCTACACCTTC. Translating it yields CASSVGQGDYGYTF. V and J are TRBV9 and TRBJ1-2; 7 bases are a match to TRBD1. CDR1 SGDLS and CDR2 YYNGEE come from the germline V gene. J gave up 3 bases and V 0 bases, and 2 bases lay outside the gene matches. The CDR3 spans 14 residues.

V usage is TRBV29-1 and J usage is TRBJ1-4; 7 bases are shared with TRBD1. This CDR3 has 13 amino acids. V shed 6 bases and J 8 bases; nucleotides not matched to a gene: 9. Germline CDR1 SQVTM, CDR2 ANQGSEA. The CDR3 protein is CSVAGQSFEKLFF. The CDR3 nucleotides are TGCAGCGTCGCGGGACAGTCCTTCGAAAAACTGTTTTTT.

The chain is built from TRBV28 and TRBJ2-5; unclear D gene. In germline, CDR1 is MDHEN, CDR2 SYDVKM. The CDR3 is 13 residues long. The V gene lost 7 bases and the J gene lost 5 bases, with 14 bases spanning the gap. The CDR3 region has the DNA TGTGCCAGCAATATCGGCGCTCCGGAGACCCAGTACTTC. This encodes CASNIGAPETQYF.

Notes on this clone: This CDR3 is also generated by other DNA sequences in the sample. The rearrangement links TRBV27 to TRBJ2-7; TRBD2 is a possible D gene (5 bases). This CDR3 region has 13 residues. V lost 0 bases to trimming and J lost 3 bases, with 6 bases between them. Per germline, CDR1 MNHEY and CDR2 SMNVEV (reference sequence). The CDR3 region has the DNA TGTGCCAGCAGTTTATCACGGGGCTACGAGCAGTACTTC. It yields the protein CASSLSRGYEQYF.

The chain joins TRBV7-6 to TRBJ1-1, with 7 bases that match TRBD1. V lost 8 bases and J lost 5; bases outside the gene matches: 8. This CDR3 region has 13 residues. The V gene's germline CDR1 is SGHVS and CDR2 FNYEAQ. CDR3 bases: TGTGCCAGCTCTAGGGCGACAGGGACTGAAGCTTTCTTT. Translation: CASSRATGTEAFF.

The V and J genes are TRBV27 and TRBJ2-5; 11 bases align to TRBD2. Trimming took 7 bases from V and 2 from J; bases not matched to a gene: 6. This CDR3 comprises 15 residues. Germline loops: CDR1 MNHEY, CDR2 SMNVEV (reference sequence). The CDR3 bases are TGTGCCAGCACCTTCTCTAGCGGGGGGCAAGAGACCCAGTACTTC. As protein: CASTFSSGGQETQYF.

The chain combines TRBV4-1 with TRBJ1-2; D is unclear. Trimming pared 2 bases from V and 1 base from J, leaving 5 bases between. The V gene's germline CDR1 is MGHRA and CDR2 YSYEKL. The CDR3 has 13 residues. The CDR3 region is CASSQQSNYGYTF. The CDR3 DNA reads TGCGCCAGCAGCCAACAGAGTAACTATGGCTACACCTTC.

The chain recombines TRBV25-1 with TRBJ1-2, with D unclear. CDR1 MGHDK and CDR2 SYGVNS come from the germline V gene. This CDR3 has 12 amino acids. With 4 bases removed from V and 3 bases from J, the gap between germline ends came to 6 bases. The CDR3 spells CASSGNYYGYTF. The CDR3 nucleotides read TGTGCCAGCAGTGGAAATTACTATGGCTACACCTTC.

This clone was recorded once. The genes are TRBV9 and TRBJ1-5; D is unresolved. The CDR3 loop spans 13 amino acids. Germline loops: CDR1 SGDLS, CDR2 YYNGEE. V was clipped by 4 bases and J by 7 bases, with 12 bases between them. Here the CDR3 DNA reads TGTGCCAGCAGCCCCGGGTCGGGGCAGCCCCAGCATTTT. Translating gives CASSPGSGQPQHF.

This clone came up once. The CDR3 DNA reads TGTGCCAGCAGCTTACCTAGCGAGTACCAAGAGACCCAGTACTTC. It yields the protein CASSLPSEYQETQYF. The chain joins TRBV7-9 to TRBJ2-5, with TRBD2 as a possible D gene (6 bases). Germline V gene data show CDR1 as SEHNR and CDR2 as FQNEAQ (reference sequence). CDR3 size: 15 residues. Trimming removed 2 bases from V and 0 bases from J, with 10 bases in between. The variable domain in full, completed from reference TRBV7-9 and TRBJ2-5, reads DTGVSQNPRHKITKRGQNVTFRCDPISEHNRLYWYRQTLGQGPEFLTYFQNEAQLEKSRLLSDRFSAERPKGSFSTLEIQRTEQGDSAMYLCASSLPSEYQETQYFGPGTRLLVL.

The rearrangement joins TRBV7-9 to TRBJ2-2, with a possible D match to TRBD2 (5 bases). With 4 bases removed from V and 2 bases from J, the gap between germline ends came to 14 bases. This CDR3 has 16 amino acids. Per germline, CDR1 SEHNR and CDR2 FQNEAQ (reference sequence). The chain's CDR3 is CASSSGEQINTGELFF. The CDR3 coding sequence is TGTGCCAGCAGCTCCGGGGAGCAGATTAACACCGGGGAGCTGTTTTTT.

V and J are TRBV5-5 and TRBJ2-7, with D maybe TRBD1 (5 bases). The V and J ends lost 4 bases and 2 bases respectively, with 16 bases between them. Germline V lookup: CDR1 SGHKS, CDR2 YYEKEE (reference sequence). The CDR3 is 15 amino acids. CDR3 coding DNA: TGTGCCAGCAGCCCCACCACCGACAGTGCCTACGAGCAGTACTTC. Translated, it gives CASSPTTDSAYEQYF.